These T cell receptor beta chains were read from a single sample in a study of cytomegalovirus exposure and HLA in healthy donors. Data came from immunoSEQ multiplex PCR; TCRdb stores just in-frame clones and leaves some out. Its table records about 210,000 clones. The sequenced sample was PBMCs. These receptors all come from a woman aged 25-40 years in good health and CMV-seropositive. Both conserved end residues are part of each CDR3. A D gene is named only where the DNA matches it firmly.

v_gene: TRBV27; d_gene: TRBD2; j_gene: TRBJ2-7; CDR3aa: CASSPYSGSNHEQYF; CDR3nt: TGTGCCAGCAGCCCTTATAGCGGGAGTAACCACGAGCAGTACTTC
v_gene: TRBV19; d_gene: -; j_gene: TRBJ2-7; CDR3aa: CASSIYGARQSYEQYF; CDR3nt: TGTGCCAGTAGTATATATGGAGCGAGACAGTCCTACGAGCAGTACTTC
v_gene: TRBV29-1; d_gene: TRBD1; j_gene: TRBJ2-3; CDR3aa: CSVAPGQRSDTQYF; CDR3nt: TGCAGCGTGGCCCCGGGACAGCGGTCGGATACGCAGTATTTT
v_gene: TRBV5-4; d_gene: -; j_gene: TRBJ2-6; CDR3aa: CAGNGGPPGANVLTF; CDR3nt: TGTGCCGGAAATGGAGGGCCGCCTGGGGCCAACGTCCTGACTTTC
v_gene: TRBV28; d_gene: TRBD1; j_gene: TRBJ1-3; CDR3aa: CASSPSPGQGTGSGNTIYF; CDR3nt: TGTGCCAGCAGCCCGTCACCGGGACAGGGGACCGGCTCTGGAAACACCATATATTTT
v_gene: TRBV9; d_gene: TRBD1; j_gene: TRBJ2-1; CDR3aa: CASSATGTGLYNEQFF; CDR3nt: TGTGCCAGCAGCGCCACAGGGACAGGGCTCTACAATGAGCAGTTCTTC
v_gene: TRBV4-1; d_gene: TRBD1; j_gene: TRBJ1-1; CDR3aa: CASSPQGQKAFF; CDR3nt: TGCGCCAGCAGCCCCCAGGGACAGAAAGCTTTCTTT
v_gene: TRBV2; d_gene: TRBD1; j_gene: TRBJ2-1; CDR3aa: CAARQGINEQFF; CDR3nt: TGTGCCGCCCGACAGGGTATCAATGAGCAGTTCTTC
v_gene: TRBV5-4; d_gene: -; j_gene: TRBJ1-2; CDR3aa: CASSLDPGNYGYTF; CDR3nt: TGTGCCAGCAGCTTGGACCCGGGTAACTATGGCTACACCTTC
v_gene: TRBV6-1; d_gene: TRBD2; j_gene: TRBJ2-7; CDR3aa: CASRTSGKYEQYF; CDR3nt: TGTGCCAGCAGGACTAGCGGAAAGTACGAGCAGTACTTC
v_gene: TRBV5-1; d_gene: -; j_gene: TRBJ2-5; CDR3aa: CASSLGSLSPQETQYF; CDR3nt: TGCGCCAGCAGCTTGGGCTCCCTCAGTCCACAAGAGACCCAGTACTTC
v_gene: TRBV28; d_gene: -; j_gene: TRBJ1-1; CDR3aa: CASSFEGSAFF; CDR3nt: TGTGCCAGCAGTTTTGAGGGCTCAGCTTTCTTT
v_gene: TRBV6-1; d_gene: -; j_gene: TRBJ2-7; CDR3aa: CASSEREPYEQYF; CDR3nt: TGTGCCAGCAGTGAGAGGGAGCCCTACGAGCAGTACTTC
v_gene: TRBV27; d_gene: -; j_gene: TRBJ2-6; CDR3aa: CASSLSYSGANVLTF; CDR3nt: TGTGCCAGCAGTTTGTCTTATTCTGGGGCCAACGTCCTGACTTTC